This TCR beta chain appears in the sequencing data of a study of shared clonotypes between healthy human individuals (dated by TCRdb to the early 2020s). As for the study more broadly: The cohort comprised a couple of women and three men aged 18 to 49 years. For each donor, three plates each were used for CD4 naive and CD4 memory, two plates were used for CD8 naive, and one plate was used for CD8 memory. To estimate repertoire size and how much clonotype sharing occurs between individuals, the study deeply sequenced the blood TCR repertoires of 5 or 6 healthy adults. Different laboratories and diverse techniques were used to prepare libraries and sequence TCR repertoires, to increase sequencing depth and limit assay-specific biases. Between about 0.9 and 9 billion PBMCs per donor were obtained by leukapheresis.

Using the deep immunoSEQ assay, TCR CDR3 regions were amplified from genomic DNA by multiplex PCR. For each cell subset, the extracted genomic DNA was distributed evenly across all wells of several immunoSEQ 96-well plates, and each plate served as one replicate. For sorted subsets, each replicate PCR was loaded with 200 ng genomic DNA, equivalent to some 31,000 T cell genomes. Purified libraries were quantified with a Qubit 3.0 fluorometer, sized on a Bioanalyzer 2100, and re-quantified with the KAPA Library Quantification kit. Every immunoSEQ 96-well plate was sequenced on a separate single-read 150-cycle Illumina NextSeq 550 flow cell. Per the authors' processing: Because the immunoSEQ output included only junctional sequences and no quality scores, the filtering could not be the same as the filtering used for full-length reads. To assign V/J genes and CDR3, sequences were annotated against IMGT germline references using PyIR, a Python wrapper for IgBLAST v1.9. Reads with weak V/J assignments (E-value above 1e-6), missing CDR3, stop codons, out-of-frame junctions, or ambiguous translated residues were removed. V3J clonotypes were defined as sequences sharing an identical inferred V gene, J gene, and CDR3 amino acid sequence. Percentage overlap between repertoires was calculated by dividing the number of shared unique clonotypes by the size of the smaller repertoire. Richness of each repertoire was evaluated using RTK rarefaction, the Chao1 estimator, and Recon v2.1 estimates of unobserved clonotypes. OLGA was used to compute generation probabilities for all TCRbeta clonotypes that the gDNA method yielded from a handful of donors. TCRdb limited this immuneACCESS table to in-frame rearrangements with V and J called. A share of clones is missing; checked studies link under half to unresolved V genes, and the rest is unexplained. The V and J calls and the clone size are those of that table, but D and trimming were determined from the DNA. The sample data list about 2.5 million clones, and 85% to 95% of these were observed just once. The ten top clones hold 0.3% to 0.4% of the sample.

Here V drops 4 bases and J drops 2 bases, and the junction holds 7 bases not matched to any gene. CDR1 LGHNA and CDR2 YNFKEQ were looked up in the germline V gene. The CDR3 sequence holds 15 residues, the cysteine and phenylalanine included. Of the read, only the CDR3 DNA is kept; its 45 bases are in frame from base 1. Paper-wide results and their limitations: Sharing across four donors was observed for about 4.8% of naive CD4, over 3% of naive CD8, over 2% of memory CD4, and about 0.4% of memory CD8 clonotypes. The small number of donors limited the genetic and exposure-history diversity represented. Sampling was restricted to blood, and TCR repertoires in tissue are likely to differ from TCR repertoires in blood. Naive subsets generally had larger estimated clonotype richness than memory subsets did. Rarefaction of sorted-subset datasets indicated incomplete sequencing despite the large sequencing depth. Pairwise subsampling led to the expectation that sequencing depth would affect the degree of clonotype sharing among donors. Higher generation probabilities were observed for clonotypes shared by all four sorted-subset donors than for non-shared clonotypes.

Points on this clone: This clone's antigen is unknown. Base qualities are not provided; no much larger clone lies one nucleotide away.

Donors were healthy HIV-negative adults with no recently reported acute infections or vaccinations. Only Caucasian adults living in Nashville, Tennessee, USA were represented among the donors. CD4+ T cells were enriched by magnetic negative selection, after which naive cells were positively selected on CD45RA and the negative fraction was taken as the memory subset. After blood collection by leukapheresis, PBMCs were isolated using Ficoll-Histopaque density gradient centrifugation and then cryopreserved in the vapor phase of liquid nitrogen. Analytical flow cytometry was used to check the purity and quantity of every magnetically sorted T cell population. Genomic DNA was isolated from every sorted fraction and measured by UV absorbance on a Nanodrop 2000c.

The sample was naive CD4+ T cells from PBMCs. This specimen's cell subset or site label, interpreted: CD45RA+ positively selected. The sequence came from a man aged 18 to 35 in good health. Some clones in this sample may be carry-over from other donors' samples. The V gene is TRBV4-2 and the J gene is TRBJ2-7; the junction holds 8 bases that match TRBD2. The CDR3 protein is CASSRLAGRPYEQYF. Read as DNA, the sequence is TGTGCCAGCAGCCGATTAGCGGGGAGGCCCTACGAGCAGTACTTC.